What follows are 17 T cell receptor beta chains derived from one specimen sequenced in a study of T cell responses to AZD1222 COVID-19 vaccine (TCRdb year 2021). Library preparation was by the immunoSEQ multiplex PCR assay. The immuneACCESS repertoire file appears here via TCRdb, limited to in-frame rearrangements. These files lack a portion of the clones; in checked studies, under half of the deficit traces to unresolved V genes, and the cause of the others is not known. This sample lists approximately 130,000 clones; approximately 90% were detected once. The top ten hold just over 7% of the sample. Reading the label with the study, this specimen's time point is: baseline before first vaccination. This specimen consisted of peripheral blood, obtained on day 0 of AZD1222 vaccination. These receptors came from an adult in good health.

The chain joins TRBV29-1 to TRBJ1-2, with a weak D call TRBD1 (5 bases). Trimming left V 5 bases short and J 3 bases short, with 7 bases between. This CDR3 is 11 amino acids long. Germline loops: CDR1 SQVTM, CDR2 ANQGSEA. CDR3 in DNA: TGCAGCGTTCCGGGGGACTATGGCTACACCTTC. Translated: CSVPGDYGYTF.

The chain combines TRBV5-1 with TRBJ1-1; TRBD1 aligns across 8 bases. The V segment lost 4 bases and the J segment 0 bases; nucleotides outside the gene matches: 11. Germline loops: CDR1 SGHRS, CDR2 YFSETQ. This CDR3 has 17 residues. This CDR3 is CASSRTSAGGMNTEAFF. The CDR3 region has the DNA TGCGCCAGCAGCCGGACATCTGCAGGGGGCATGAACACTGAAGCTTTCTTT.

V and J are TRBV19 and TRBJ2-7; the D is unclear. The CDR3 length is 17 residues. Germline V gene lookup returns CDR1 LNHDA and CDR2 SQIVND (reference sequence). Trimming pared 5 bases from V and 2 bases from J, leaving 22 bases between. The CDR3 here is CASSPAPGRRATYEQYF. The CDR3 DNA follows: TGTGCCAGTAGTCCCGCCCCCGGACGACGAGCAACCTACGAGCAGTACTTC.

J is TRBJ2-1 and V is TRBV18; TRBD1 matches 10 bases. V was clipped by 3 bases and J by 3 bases; unmatched bases: 2. Germline CDR1 and CDR2: KGHSH and LQKENI. The CDR3 spans 15 residues. CDR3 in amino acids: CASSPRTGGYNEQFF. Written as DNA, the CDR3 is TGTGCCAGCTCACCTAGGACAGGGGGCTACAATGAGCAGTTCTTC.

This clone was picked up one time. The V and J genes are TRBV7-9 and TRBJ2-7, with TRBD2 matching 10 bases. The V gene end was trimmed by 8 bases and the J gene end by 0 bases; junction bases not matched to a gene: 4. This CDR3 has 14 residues. The germline gives CDR1 SEHNR, CDR2 FQNEAQ (reference sequence). The CDR3 coding sequence is TGTGCCAGCGAGAGGACTAGCGGCTCCTACGAGCAGTACTTC. Protein: CASERTSGSYEQYF.

The V and J genes are TRBV7-2 and TRBJ2-3; 7 bases line up with TRBD2. Unmatched junction bases numbered 18, after V lost 6 bases and J lost 3 bases. The CDR3 consists of 18 residues. The germline V gene encodes CDR1 SGHTA and CDR2 FQGNSA. In nucleotides, the CDR3 is TGTGCCAGCAGGGCGGTTGGCGGGAGCTTGGGGCAGACAGATACGCAGTATTTT. Its protein is CASRAVGGSLGQTDTQYF.

The V call is TRBV18, the J call TRBJ2-5; 7 nucleotides align to TRBD1. From germline, CDR1 is KGHSH and CDR2 LQKENI. After removal of 8 bases from V and 3 bases from J, the junction contained 6 bases not matched to a gene. The CDR3 has 13 amino acids. The CDR3 nucleotides read TGTGCCAGCACGGGACAGAACGAAGAGACCCAGTACTTC. Protein: CASTGQNEETQYF. The full variable domain, rest sourced from reference TRBV18 and TRBJ2-5, is NAGVMQNPRHLVRRRGQEARLRCSPMKGHSHVYWYRQLPEEGLKFMVYLQKENIIDESGMPKERFSAEFPKEGPSILRIQQVVRGDSAAYFCASTGQNEETQYFGPGTRLLVL.

The chain links TRBV5-6 to TRBJ1-5, with D tentatively TRBD1 (5 bases). This CDR3 has 15 residues. V was cut by 1 base and J by 11 bases, with 19 bases left in between. Germline assignment: CDR1 SGHDT and CDR2 YYEEEE. CDR3 amino acids: CASSLTGTQERTQHF. CDR3 nucleotides: TGTGCCAGCAGCTTGACCGGGACCCAGGAACGGACCCAGCATTTT.

V usage is TRBV7-9 and J usage is TRBJ2-1, with D uncertain. Germline-derived CDR1 and CDR2 are SEHNR and FQNEAQ (reference sequence). The CDR3 runs to 10 residues. V lost 5 bases and J 8 bases, leaving 4 bases between the germline ends. The CDR3: CASSGDEQFF. CDR3 DNA sequence: TGTGCCAGCAGCGGGGATGAGCAGTTCTTC. Using reference TRBV7-9 and TRBJ2-1 for the parts outside the CDR3, the full variable domain is DTGVSQNPRHKITKRGQNVTFRCDPISEHNRLYWYRQTLGQGPEFLTYFQNEAQLEKSRLLSDRFSAERPKGSFSTLEIQRTEQGDSAMYLCASSGDEQFFGPGTRLTVL.

J is TRBJ2-5 and V is TRBV5-4, with D unresolved. This CDR3 is 13 amino acids long. Germline CDR1 and CDR2: SGHNT and YYREEE (reference sequence). Trimming cost V 0 bases and J 0 bases, with 3 bases left between them. CDR3 protein: CASSLEYQETQYF. CDR3 coding DNA: TGTGCCAGCAGCTTGGAGTACCAAGAGACCCAGTACTTC.

The chain employs TRBV28 and TRBJ1-4; no clear D gene. Trimming left V 6 bases short and J 0 bases short, with 14 bases between. The CDR3 is 16 amino acids. From germline, CDR1 is MDHEN and CDR2 SYDVKM. The CDR3 DNA reads TGTGCCAGCAGAGACGGCTCCCTTGCAACTAATGAAAAACTGTTTTTT. Its translation: CASRDGSLATNEKLFF.

V and J are TRBV28 and TRBJ1-5; D uncertain. Germline CDR1 and CDR2: MDHEN and SYDVKM. V lost 3 bases and J 1 base, leaving 4 bases between the germline ends. The CDR3 sequence is 13 residues long. The CDR3 coding sequence is TGTGCCAGCAGTTTCGCCAGCAATCAGCCCCAGCATTTT. Protein sequence: CASSFASNQPQHF.

The V and J genes are TRBV5-5 and TRBJ2-3, with D possibly being TRBD1 (6 bases). V gave up 0 bases and J gave up 3 bases, with 11 bases separating them. CDR3 length equals 15 residues. Germline loops: CDR1 SGHKS, CDR2 YYEKEE (reference sequence). The CDR3 DNA reads as TGTGCCAGCAGCTTGGCAGGGGTTCGAACAGATACGCAGTATTTT. It codes for CASSLAGVRTDTQYF.

The rearrangement uses TRBV5-1 and TRBJ2-2, with D hard to call. CDR1 and CDR2 from the germline V gene are SGHRS and YFSETQ. The V end was cut by 0 bases, the J end by 0 bases, with 15 bases between. The CDR3 has 18 residues. CDR3 region: CASSLAKAPPPNTGELFF. The CDR3, as DNA: TGCGCCAGCAGCTTGGCCAAAGCGCCCCCACCGAACACCGGGGAGCTGTTTTTT.

The chain carries TRBV10-1 and TRBJ2-7; perhaps D is TRBD1 or TRBD2 (5 bases each). Trimming removed 3 bases from V and 2 bases from J, with 14 bases in between. The CDR3 is 15 residues long. CDR1 and CDR2 from the germline V gene are WNHNN and SYGVQD (reference sequence). CDR3 loop: CASSDPGTTAYEQYF. In DNA form, the CDR3 reads TGCGCCAGCAGTGATCCCGGGACCACGGCCTACGAGCAGTACTTC.

The chain is built from TRBV2 and TRBJ2-3, with 10 bases that match TRBD2. Germline V gene lookup returns CDR1 SNHLY and CDR2 FYNNEI. J was trimmed by 2 bases and V by 5 bases; bases with no gene match: 4. The CDR3 covers 15 residues. The DNA for the CDR3 is TGTGCCAGCAGTCCCGGGACTAGCGTCACAGATACGCAGTATTTT. Translation: CASSPGTSVTDTQYF.

The chain links TRBV2 to TRBJ1-2; D is ambiguous. With 7 bases removed from V and 0 bases from J, the gap between germline ends came to 15 bases. This CDR3 region has 15 residues. CDR1 is SNHLY, CDR2 FYNNEI, per germline. This CDR3 is CASTSGSGSNYGYTF. CDR3 DNA sequence: TGTGCCAGCACCTCGGGGAGTGGTTCTAACTATGGCTACACCTTC.